This T cell receptor beta chain was found in a study of CD8 T cells in Susac syndrome. With random hexamers, reverse transcription was performed on about 0.5 to 1 ug of RNA. The authors amplified TCR beta CDR3 across 54 Vbeta and 13 Jbeta using immunoSEQ multiplex PCR. TCRdb fed the immunoSEQ multiplex PCR reads into MiXCR, producing one record per CDR3 protein. The table records about 250,000 distinct CDR3 sequences, 93% of them present only once. Germline V gene lookup returns CDR1 SGHTA and CDR2 FQGNSA. CDR3 length: 14 residues. V shed 8 bases and J 6 bases; nucleotides not matched to a gene: 8. This clonotype was obtained from a human donor with multiple sclerosis. This chain links TRBV7-2 with TRBJ2-4; TRBD1 aligns across 9 bases. The specimen was CD4+ T cells from PBMCs. The CDR3 DNA is TGTGCCAGCGGAGGGAACAGGGGGCTAAACATTCAGTACTTC. Translated, it gives CASGGNRGLNIQYF. Together with reference TRBV7-2 and TRBJ2-4, the CDR3 gives the full variable domain: GAGVSQSPSNKVTEKGKDVELRCDPISGHTALYWYRQSLGQGLEFLIYFQGNSAPDKSGLPSDRFSAERTGGSVSTLTIQRTQQEDSAVYLCASGGNRGLNIQYFGAGTRLSVL.